This TCR beta chain comes out of a study of blood T cells in healthy people across ages. General observations from the study: Long-lived and aged donors differed, with more naive CD4+ cells and higher diversity in the long-lived.

A second PCR of about 6 to 12 cycles used a sample-barcoded 5' primer and a J-beta primer mix. Each cDNA molecule, via a template-switch adaptor with 12 random nucleotides, was tagged. TCRdb re-analysed the 5' RACE reads in MiXCR, keeping a single row per CDR3 protein. The sample shows fewer than 950,000 distinct CDR3 sequences, roughly 50% of them seen only once. In regard to this clonotype: The target antigen is unknown.

This TCR was recovered from a man older than 75 in good health. Sequencing input: blood.

The CDR3 here is CSATGQGATGYTF. The CDR3 nucleotides read TGCAGTGCCACAGGACAGGGGGCAACTGGCTACACCTTC. The chain is built from TRBV20-1 and TRBJ1-2; 11 bases are a match to TRBD1. Looked up from germline, CDR1 is DFQATT and CDR2 is SNEGSKA (reference sequence). J gave up 7 bases and V 6 bases, and 7 bases lay outside the gene matches. The CDR3 spans 13 residues.